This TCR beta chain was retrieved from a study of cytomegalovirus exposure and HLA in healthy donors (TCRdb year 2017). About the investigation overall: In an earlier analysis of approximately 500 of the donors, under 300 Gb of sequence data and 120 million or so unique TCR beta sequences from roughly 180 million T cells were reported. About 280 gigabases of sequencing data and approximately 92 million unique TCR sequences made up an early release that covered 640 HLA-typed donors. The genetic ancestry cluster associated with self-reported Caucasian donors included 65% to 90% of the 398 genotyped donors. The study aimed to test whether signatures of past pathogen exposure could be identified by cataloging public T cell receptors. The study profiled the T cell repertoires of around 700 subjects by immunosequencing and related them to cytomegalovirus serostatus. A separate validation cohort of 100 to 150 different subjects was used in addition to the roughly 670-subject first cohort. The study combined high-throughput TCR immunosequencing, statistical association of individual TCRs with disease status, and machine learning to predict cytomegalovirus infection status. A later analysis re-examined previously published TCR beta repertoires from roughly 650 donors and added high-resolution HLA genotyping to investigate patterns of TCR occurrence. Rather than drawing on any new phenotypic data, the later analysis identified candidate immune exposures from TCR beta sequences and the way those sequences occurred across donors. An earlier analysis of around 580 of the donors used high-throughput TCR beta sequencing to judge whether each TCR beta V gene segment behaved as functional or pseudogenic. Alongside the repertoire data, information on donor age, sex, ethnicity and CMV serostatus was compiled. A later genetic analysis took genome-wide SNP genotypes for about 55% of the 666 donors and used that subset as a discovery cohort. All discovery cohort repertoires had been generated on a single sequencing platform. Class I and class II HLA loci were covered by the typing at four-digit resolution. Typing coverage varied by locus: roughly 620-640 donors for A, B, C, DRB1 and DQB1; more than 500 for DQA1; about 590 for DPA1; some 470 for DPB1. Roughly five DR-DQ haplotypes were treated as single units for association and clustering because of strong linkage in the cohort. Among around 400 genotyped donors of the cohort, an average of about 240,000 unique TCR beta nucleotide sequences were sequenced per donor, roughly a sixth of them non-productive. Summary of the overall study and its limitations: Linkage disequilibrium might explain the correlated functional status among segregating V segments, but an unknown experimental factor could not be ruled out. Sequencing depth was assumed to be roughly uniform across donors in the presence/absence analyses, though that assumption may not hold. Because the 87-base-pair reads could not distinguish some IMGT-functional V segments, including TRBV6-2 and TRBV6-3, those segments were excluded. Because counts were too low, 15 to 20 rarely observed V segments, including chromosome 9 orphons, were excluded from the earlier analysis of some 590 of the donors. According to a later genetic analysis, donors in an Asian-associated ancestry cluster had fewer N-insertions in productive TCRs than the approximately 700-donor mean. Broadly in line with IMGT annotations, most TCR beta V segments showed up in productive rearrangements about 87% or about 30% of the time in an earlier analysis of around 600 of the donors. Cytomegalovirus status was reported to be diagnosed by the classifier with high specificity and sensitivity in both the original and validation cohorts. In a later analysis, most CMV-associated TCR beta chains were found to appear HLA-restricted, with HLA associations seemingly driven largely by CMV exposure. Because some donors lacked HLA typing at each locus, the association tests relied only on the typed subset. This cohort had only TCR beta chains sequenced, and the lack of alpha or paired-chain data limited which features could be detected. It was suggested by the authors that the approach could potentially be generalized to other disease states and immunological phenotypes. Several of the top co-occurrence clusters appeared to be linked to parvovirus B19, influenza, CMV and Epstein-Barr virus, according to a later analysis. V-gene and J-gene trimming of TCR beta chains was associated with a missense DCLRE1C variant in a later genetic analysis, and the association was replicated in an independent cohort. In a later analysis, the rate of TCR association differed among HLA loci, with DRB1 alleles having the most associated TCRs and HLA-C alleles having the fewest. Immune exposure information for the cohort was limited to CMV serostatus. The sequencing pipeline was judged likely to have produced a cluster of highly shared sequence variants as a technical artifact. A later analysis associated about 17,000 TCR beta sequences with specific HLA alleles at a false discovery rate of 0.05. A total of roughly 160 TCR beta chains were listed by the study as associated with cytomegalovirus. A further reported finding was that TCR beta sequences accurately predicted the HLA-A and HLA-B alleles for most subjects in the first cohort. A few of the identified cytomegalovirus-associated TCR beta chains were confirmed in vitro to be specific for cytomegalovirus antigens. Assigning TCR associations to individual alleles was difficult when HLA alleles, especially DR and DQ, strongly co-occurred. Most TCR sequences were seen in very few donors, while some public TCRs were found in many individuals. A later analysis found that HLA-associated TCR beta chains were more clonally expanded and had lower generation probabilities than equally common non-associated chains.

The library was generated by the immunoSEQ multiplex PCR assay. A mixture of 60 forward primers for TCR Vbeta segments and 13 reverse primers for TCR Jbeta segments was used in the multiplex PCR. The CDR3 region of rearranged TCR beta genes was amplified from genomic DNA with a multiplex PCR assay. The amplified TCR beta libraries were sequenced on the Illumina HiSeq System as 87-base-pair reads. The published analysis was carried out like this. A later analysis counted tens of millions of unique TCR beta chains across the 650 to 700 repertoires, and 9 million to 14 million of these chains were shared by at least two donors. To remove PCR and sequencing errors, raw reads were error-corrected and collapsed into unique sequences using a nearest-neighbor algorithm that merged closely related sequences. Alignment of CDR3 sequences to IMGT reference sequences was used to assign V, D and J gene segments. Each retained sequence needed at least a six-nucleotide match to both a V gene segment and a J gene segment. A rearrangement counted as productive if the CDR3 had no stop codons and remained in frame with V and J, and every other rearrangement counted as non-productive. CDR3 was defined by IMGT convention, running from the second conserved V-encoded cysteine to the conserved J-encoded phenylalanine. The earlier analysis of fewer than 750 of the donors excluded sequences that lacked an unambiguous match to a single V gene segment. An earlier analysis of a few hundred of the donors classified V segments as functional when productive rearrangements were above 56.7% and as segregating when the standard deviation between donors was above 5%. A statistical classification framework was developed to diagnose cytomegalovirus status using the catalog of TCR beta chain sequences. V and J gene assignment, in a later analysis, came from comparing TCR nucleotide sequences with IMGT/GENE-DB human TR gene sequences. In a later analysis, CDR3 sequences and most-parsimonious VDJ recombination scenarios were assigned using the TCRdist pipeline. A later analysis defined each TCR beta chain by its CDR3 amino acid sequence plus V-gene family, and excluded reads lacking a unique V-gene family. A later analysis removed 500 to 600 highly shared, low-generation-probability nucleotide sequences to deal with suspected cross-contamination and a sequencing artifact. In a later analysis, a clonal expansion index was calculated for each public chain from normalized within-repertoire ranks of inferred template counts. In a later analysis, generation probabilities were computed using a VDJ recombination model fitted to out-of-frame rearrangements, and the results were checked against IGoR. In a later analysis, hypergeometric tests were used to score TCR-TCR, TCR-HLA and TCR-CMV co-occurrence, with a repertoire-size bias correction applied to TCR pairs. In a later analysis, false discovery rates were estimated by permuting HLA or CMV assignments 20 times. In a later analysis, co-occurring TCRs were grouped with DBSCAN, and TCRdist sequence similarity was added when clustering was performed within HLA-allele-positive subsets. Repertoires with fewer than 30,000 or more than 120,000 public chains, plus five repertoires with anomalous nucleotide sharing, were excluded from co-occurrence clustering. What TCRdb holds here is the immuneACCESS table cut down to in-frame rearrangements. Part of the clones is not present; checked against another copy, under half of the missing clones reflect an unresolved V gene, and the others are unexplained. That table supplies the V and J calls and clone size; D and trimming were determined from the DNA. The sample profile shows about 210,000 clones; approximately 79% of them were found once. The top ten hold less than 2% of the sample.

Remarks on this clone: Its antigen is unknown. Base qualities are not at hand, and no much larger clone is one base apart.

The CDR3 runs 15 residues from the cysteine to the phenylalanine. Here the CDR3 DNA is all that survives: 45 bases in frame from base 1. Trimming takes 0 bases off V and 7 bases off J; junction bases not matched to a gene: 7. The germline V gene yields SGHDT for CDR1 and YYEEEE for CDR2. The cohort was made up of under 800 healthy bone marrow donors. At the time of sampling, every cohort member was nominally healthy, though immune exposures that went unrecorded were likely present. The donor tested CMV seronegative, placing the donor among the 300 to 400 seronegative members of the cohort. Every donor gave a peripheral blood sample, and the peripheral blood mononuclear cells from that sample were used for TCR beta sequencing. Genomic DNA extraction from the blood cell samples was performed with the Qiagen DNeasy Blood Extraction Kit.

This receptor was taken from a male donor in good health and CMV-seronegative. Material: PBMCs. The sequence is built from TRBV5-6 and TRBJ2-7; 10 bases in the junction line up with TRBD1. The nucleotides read TGTGCCAGCAGCTTGGACGGGACAGGGGCGAGGGAGCAGTACTTC. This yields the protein CASSLDGTGAREQYF.